At least ten counts were recorded for the clone carrying this TCR beta chain. The antigen is undetermined. TCRdb re-called the reads with MiXCR, one entry per CDR3 protein. The sample holds around 110,000 distinct CDR3 sequences, around a tenth seen once. The source of the sample is a study of T cell repertoires in cytomegalovirus infection. The CDR3 runs 15 residues. The V and J ends lost 0 bases and 5 bases respectively, with 11 bases between them. In germline, CDR1 is LGHDT, CDR2 YNNKEL (reference sequence). Material for sequencing was PBMCs, sequenced either directly or after in vitro stimulation (not recorded which). This sequence was found in a human donor in good health (CMV status not recorded). Some clones in this sample may be carry-over from other donors' samples. This sequence joins TRBV3-1 and TRBJ1-5; D may be TRBD1 (6 bases). CDR3 amino acids: CASSQEGHADQPQHF. The DNA for the CDR3 is TGTGCCAGCAGCCAAGAGGGACATGCCGATCAGCCCCAGCATTTT.